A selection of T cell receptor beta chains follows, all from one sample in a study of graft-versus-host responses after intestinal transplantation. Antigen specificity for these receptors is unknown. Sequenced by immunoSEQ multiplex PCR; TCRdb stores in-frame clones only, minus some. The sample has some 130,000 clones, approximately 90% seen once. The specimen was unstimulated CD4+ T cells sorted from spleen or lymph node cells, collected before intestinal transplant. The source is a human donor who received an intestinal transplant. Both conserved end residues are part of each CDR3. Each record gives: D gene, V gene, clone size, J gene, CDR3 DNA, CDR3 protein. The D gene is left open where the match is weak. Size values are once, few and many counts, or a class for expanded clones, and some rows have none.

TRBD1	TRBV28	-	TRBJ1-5	TGTGCCAGCACTCCAGGGGGGGCCAATCAGCCCCAGCATTTT	CASTPGGANQPQHF
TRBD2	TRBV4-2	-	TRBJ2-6	TGTGCCAGCAGCTTGCGACTAGCGGGGACTGGGGCCAACGTCCTGACTTTC	CASSLRLAGTGANVLTF
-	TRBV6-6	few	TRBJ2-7	TGTGCCAGCAGCCTGCAGGGAGAGCAGTACTTC	CASSLQGEQYF
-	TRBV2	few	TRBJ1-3	TGTGCCAGCAGTTGGAGTGGAGACACCATATATTTT	CASSWSGDTIYF
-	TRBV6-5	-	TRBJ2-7	TGTGCCAGCAGGTCACAGGGAACCTCCTACGAGCAGTACTTC	CASRSQGTSYEQYF
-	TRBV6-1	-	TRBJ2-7	TGTGCCAGCAGTGCGGGCTACGAGCAGTACTTC	CASSAGYEQYF
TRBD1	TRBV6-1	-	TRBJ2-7	TGTGCCACCACGACAGGGCTAACGTACGAGCAGTACTTC	CATTTGLTYEQYF
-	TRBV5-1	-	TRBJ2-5	TGCGCCAGCAGGGAGGGCTTCCAAGAGACCCAGTACTTC	CASREGFQETQYF
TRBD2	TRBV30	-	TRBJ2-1	TGTGCCTGGAGCGGGAACAGCGCGGGGGGCACCTACAATGAGCAGTTCTTC	CAWSGNSAGGTYNEQFF
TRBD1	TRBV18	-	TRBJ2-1	TGTGCCAGCTCACCCATCGTGGGACAGGGGAGAAATGAGCAGTTCTTC	CASSPIVGQGRNEQFF
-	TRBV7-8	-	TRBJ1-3	TGTGCCAGCAGCTTATGGGGCAGGGCTGGAAACACCATATATTTT	CASSLWGRAGNTIYF
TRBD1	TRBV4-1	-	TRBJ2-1	TGCGCCAGCAGCCAAGACAACCGGGACAGGCCCCGACGGGGGTTCTTC	CASSQDNRDRPRRGFF
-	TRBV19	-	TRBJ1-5	TGTGCCAGTAGGGAACCCGGGACGGACCATGGGGCCCAGCATTTT	CASREPGTDHGAQHF
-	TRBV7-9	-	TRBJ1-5	TGTGCCAGCAGCTTGGACCTTAGCAATCAGCCCCAGCATTTT	CASSLDLSNQPQHF
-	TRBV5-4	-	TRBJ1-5	TGTGCCAGCAGCTTACAGGGATCCAATCAGCCCCAGCATTTT	CASSLQGSNQPQHF
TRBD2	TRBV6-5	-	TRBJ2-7	TGTGCCAGCACCCTCAGCGGGGACCTACGCCACGAGCAGTACTTC	CASTLSGDLRHEQYF
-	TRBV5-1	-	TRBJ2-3	TGCGCCAGCAGCTCTGGACAGGGAGGGACAGATACGCAGTATTTT	CASSSGQGGTDTQYF
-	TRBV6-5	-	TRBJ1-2	TGTGCCAGCAGTAAAACAGGGTATAATGGCTACACCTTC	CASSKTGYNGYTF
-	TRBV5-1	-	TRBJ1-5	TGCGCCAGCAGCTTGGGAGGGTTGGGCAATCAGCCCCAGCATTTT	CASSLGGLGNQPQHF
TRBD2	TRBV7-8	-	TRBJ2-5	TGTGCCAGCAGCCCCCAGGGGCTAGCGGGGGGGCCGGAGACCCAGTACTTC	CASSPQGLAGGPETQYF
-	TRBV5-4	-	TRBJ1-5	TGTGCCAGCAGCTTGGGGGGGGGTGCGAGCAATCAGCCCCAGCATTTT	CASSLGGGASNQPQHF
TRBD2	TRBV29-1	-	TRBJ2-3	TGCAGCGTTGCCAGGACTAGTCGCACAGATACGCAGTATTTT	CSVARTSRTDTQYF
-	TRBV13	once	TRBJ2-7	TGTGCCAGCAACCAACGGAGGAGGCCCTACGAGCAGTACTTC	CASNQRRRPYEQYF
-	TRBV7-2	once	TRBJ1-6	TGTGCCAGCAGCTCTCGGGTTAGTTCACCCCTCCACTTT	CASSSRVSSPLHF
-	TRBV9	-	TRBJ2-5	TGTGCCAGCAGCTCGGATTCATTCACGGAGACCCAGTACTTC	CASSSDSFTETQYF
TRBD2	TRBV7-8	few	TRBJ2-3	TGTGCCAGCAGTTCCTGGGTTGTTTCGGGAGGGCAGGCAGATACGCAGTATTTT	CASSSWVVSGGQADTQYF
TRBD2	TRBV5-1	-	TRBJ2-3	TGCGCCAGCTTGGCCGTCCCGGGACTAGCGGCGCCCACAGATACGCAGTATTTT	CASLAVPGLAAPTDTQYF
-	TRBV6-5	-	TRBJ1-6	TGTGCCGCGTCCGCGACTCACAGGGATTCCCACTTT	CAASATHRDSHF
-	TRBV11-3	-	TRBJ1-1	TGTGCCAGCAGCTTATCAGGGATTCACACTGAAGCTTTCTTT	CASSLSGIHTEAFF
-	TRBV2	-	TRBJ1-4	TGTGCCACCTCCTCTCGGGGGGAGGAGGCAACTAATGAAAAACTGTTTTTT	CATSSRGEEATNEKLFF
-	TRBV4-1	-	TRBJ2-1	TGCGCCAGCAGCCAAGCCTCCACTTTACTAGTCAATGAGCAGTTCTTC	CASSQASTLLVNEQFF
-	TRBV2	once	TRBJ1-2	TGTGCCAGCAGGGAGAGGGGCTATGGCTACACCTTC	CASRERGYGYTF
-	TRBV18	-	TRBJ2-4	TGTGCCAGCTCACCACCCTTCGGAGAAAACATTCAGTACTTC	CASSPPFGENIQYF
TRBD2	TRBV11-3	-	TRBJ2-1	TGTGCCAGCAGCCCTTCCGGGACTAGCAATGAGCAGTTCTTC	CASSPSGTSNEQFF
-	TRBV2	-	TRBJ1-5	TGTGCCAGCAGTGAAGGGGAAAGCAATCAGCCCCAGCATTTT	CASSEGESNQPQHF
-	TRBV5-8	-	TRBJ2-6	TGTGCCAGCAGCTTGGGCGTTACCTGGGCCAACGTCCTGACTTTC	CASSLGVTWANVLTF
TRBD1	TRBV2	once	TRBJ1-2	TGTGCCAGTACGGGACAGGGTGTTGGCTACACCTTC	CASTGQGVGYTF
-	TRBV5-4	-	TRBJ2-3	TGTGCCAGCAGCTTGGTGCAGGCCGGGCCAATCAACCAGTATTTT	CASSLVQAGPINQYF
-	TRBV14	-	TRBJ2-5	TGTGCCAGCAGCCAACTGGTGGGAGAGACCCAGTACTTC	CASSQLVGETQYF
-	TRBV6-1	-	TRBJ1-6	TGTGCCAGCAGTGAATCAACAGGTTGGCAATCACCCCTCCACTTT	CASSESTGWQSPLHF